The 13 T cell receptor beta chains below all came from one sample that was sequenced in a study of T-cell reconstitution after alpha-beta-depleted transplantation in children (dated by TCRdb to about 2016). The meaning of the sample's treatment or condition label: allogeneic hematopoietic cell transplantation with graft depleted of TCRalphabeta T cells and CD19 B cells. Library generation was performed with PCR. Sequencing instrument: Illumina HiSeq 2500. TCR library preparation used molecular barcoding, with unique molecular identifiers applied to normalize quantification of the TCRbeta repertoire. TCRdb trimmed public reads at Q25 via fastp, called clones via MiXCR and kept in-frame beta chains. Identical CDR3 protein sequences are pooled into one entry, listed with their most common genes and DNA. For this sample the table gives about a million distinct CDR3 sequences, of which roughly 31% were detected only once. Together, the top ten hold about 28% of the sample.

Material: PBMCs, mostly from graft donor cells, obtained 360 days after TCRalphabeta/CD19-depleted stem cell transplant. The receptor set was obtained from a boy younger than two who had a stem cell transplant for SCID, so the T cells may come from the graft donor.

In its sample, this clonotype was seen a few times. The chain employs TRBV20-1 and TRBJ2-3; either TRBD1 or TRBD2 may fit D (5 bases each). Germline V gives CDR1 DFQATT, CDR2 SNEGSKA (reference sequence). CDR3 length: 13 amino acids. Written as DNA, the CDR3 is TGCAGGCAAATCCAGGGACCCCCAGATACGCAGTATTTT. Encoded protein: CRQIQGPPDTQYF.

This clonotype turned up a few times. J is TRBJ2-7 and V is TRBV7-3; D is perhaps TRBD1 (5 bases). V gave up 2 bases and J gave up 4 bases, with 12 bases separating them. The CDR3 is 14 amino acids. Germline assignment: CDR1 SGHTA and CDR2 FQGTGA. The CDR3 DNA is TGTGCCAGCAGCTTACCCAGGGTTGCGTACGAGCAGTACTTC. This sequence encodes CASSLPRVAYEQYF.

This sequence joins TRBV2 and TRBJ2-1; 9 positions agree with TRBD1. Germline V gives CDR1 SNHLY, CDR2 FYNNEI. V lost 6 bases to trimming and J lost 7 bases; unmatched junction nucleotides: 4. This CDR3 has 13 residues. This CDR3 reads CASREDRGNEQFF. CDR3 DNA: TGTGCCAGCAGGGAGGACAGGGGTAATGAGCAGTTCTTC.

This clonotype was seen a few times. The chain uses TRBV5-5 and TRBJ2-3; unclear D gene. V lost 7 bases and J lost 2, with 17 bases in between. This CDR3 has 15 residues. In germline, CDR1 is SGHKS, CDR2 YYEKEE (reference sequence). The CDR3 DNA is TGTGCCAGCTGGAGCCTTCAACTGAACACAGATACGCAGTATTTT. Translation gives CASWSLQLNTDTQYF. Supplemented by reference TRBV5-5 and TRBJ2-3, the full variable domain reads DAGVTQSPTHLIKTRGQQVTLRCSPISGHKSVSWYQQVLGQGPQFIFQYYEKEERGRGNFPDRFSARQFPNYSSELNVNALLLGDSALYLCASWSLQLNTDTQYFGPGTRLTVL.

This sequence joins TRBV20-1 and TRBJ2-7, with 9 bases lining up with TRBD1. The CDR3 is 14 amino acids. V was pared by 6 bases and J by 7 bases, with 13 bases of the junction left unmatched. Germline V gene sequence: CDR1 DFQATT, CDR2 SNEGSKA (reference sequence). The CDR3 region is CSAVVVGTGREQYF. DNA of the CDR3: TGCAGTGCCGTAGTCGTCGGGACAGGGCGGGAGCAGTACTTC.

The chain combines TRBV7-9 with TRBJ2-2; D is tentatively TRBD1 or TRBD2 (5 bases each). This CDR3 contains 15 residues. V lost 5 bases, J lost 5 bases, and 15 bases lay in between. Germline loops: CDR1 SEHNR, CDR2 FQNEAQ (reference sequence). The chain's CDR3 is CASSASQGRTGELFF. The CDR3, as DNA: TGTGCCAGCAGCGCCAGCCAGGGACGGACCGGGGAGCTGTTTTTT.

This clonotype showed up just once. The chain uses TRBV9 and TRBJ2-3; TRBD2 agrees at 12 bases. Looked up from germline, CDR1 is SGDLS and CDR2 is YYNGEE. The J segment lost 5 bases and the V segment lost 3 bases, leaving 7 bases of the junction unmatched. The CDR3 loop spans 16 amino acids. CDR3 residues: CASSGTSGVVGDTQYF. The DNA for the CDR3 is TGTGCCAGCAGCGGGACTAGCGGGGTGGTCGGAGATACGCAGTATTTT.

The V call is TRBV5-1, the J call TRBJ1-2; D remains unclear. The CDR3 covers 15 residues. V lost 0 bases and J lost 0, with 9 bases in between. The germline gives CDR1 SGHRS, CDR2 YFSETQ. The CDR3 spells CASSLDPEPNYGYTF. CDR3 DNA sequence: TGCGCCAGCAGCTTGGATCCAGAGCCTAACTATGGCTACACCTTC.

This clonotype has only a few counts. The rearrangement joins TRBV12-3 or TRBV12-4 to TRBJ2-3; tentatively, D is TRBD1 or TRBD2 (5 bases each). V was pared by 7 bases and J by 2 bases, with 10 bases between. The CDR3 contains 13 residues. This CDR3 is CASTGPLTDTQYF. The CDR3 coding sequence is TGTGCCAGCACGGGACCCCTCACAGATACGCAGTATTTT.

This clonotype was detected a few times. This chain joins TRBV5-5 and TRBJ2-1; D ambiguous. Germline assignment: CDR1 SGHKS and CDR2 YYEKEE (reference sequence). Trimming took 3 bases from V and 5 from J, leaving 12 bases between them. CDR3 length equals 14 residues. The CDR3: CASSSRVKDNEQFF. The CDR3 bases are TGTGCCAGCAGCTCACGGGTGAAGGACAATGAGCAGTTCTTC.

The V gene is TRBV5-6, the J gene TRBJ2-3; D uncertain. The CDR3 contains 15 residues. CDR1 is SGHDT, CDR2 YYEEEE, per germline. V dropped 4 bases and J dropped 2 bases, with 14 bases sitting between them. CDR3 DNA sequence: TGTGCCAGCAGCCGCGACACCCCTTTCACAGATACGCAGTATTTT. Residues: CASSRDTPFTDTQYF.

The V gene is TRBV20-1, the J gene TRBJ1-5; possible D gene TRBD1, 5 bases. V dropped 1 base and J dropped 2 bases, with 9 bases sitting between them. CDR3 length: 14 residues. CDR1 is DFQATT, CDR2 SNEGSKA, per germline (reference sequence). CDR3 sequence: CSARGGYGNQPQHF. CDR3 DNA: TGCAGTGCTAGAGGGGGGTACGGCAATCAGCCCCAGCATTTT.

This clonotype has only a few counts. The genes are TRBV12-3 or TRBV12-4 and TRBJ1-1; D is possibly TRBD1 (5 bases). Trimming shortened V by 5 bases and J by 1 base, and 14 bases separated the two germline ends. This CDR3 contains 15 residues. In nucleotides, the CDR3 is TGTGCCAGCAGTCTGGGGGGGAAGGCGAACACTGAAGCTTTCTTT. Residues: CASSLGGKANTEAFF.